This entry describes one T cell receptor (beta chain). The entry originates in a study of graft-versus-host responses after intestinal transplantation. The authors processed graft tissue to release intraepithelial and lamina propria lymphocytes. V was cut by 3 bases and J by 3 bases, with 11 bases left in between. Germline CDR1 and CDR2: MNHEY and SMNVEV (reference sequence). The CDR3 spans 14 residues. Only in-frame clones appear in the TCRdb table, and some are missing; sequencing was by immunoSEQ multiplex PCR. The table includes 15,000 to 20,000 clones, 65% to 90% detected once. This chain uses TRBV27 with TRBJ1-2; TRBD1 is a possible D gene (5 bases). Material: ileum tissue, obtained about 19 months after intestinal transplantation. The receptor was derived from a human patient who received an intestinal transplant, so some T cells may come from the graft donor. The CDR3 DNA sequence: TGTGCCAGCAGTTTTAGGGACGGGCACTATGGCTACACCTTC. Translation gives CASSFRDGHYGYTF.